The sequence of this T cell receptor beta chain was determined in a study of T-cell reconstitution after alpha-beta-depleted transplantation in children. This clonotype has more than one count but fewer than ten. Its antigen is currently unknown. Whole-study results and caveats: One year after transplant, T-cell counts and diversity came mostly from newly produced T cells.

This CDR3 spans 16 amino acids. V trimming: 3 bases; J trimming: 3 bases; junction bases outside the gene matches: 5. The TCRbeta library incorporated unique molecular identifiers. TCRdb reanalysed the PCR reads using MiXCR and keeps one entry per CDR3 protein. The sample includes around 960,000 distinct CDR3 sequences, about 31% of them seen just once. This sequence was found in a boy younger than two who had a stem cell transplant for SCID, so the T cells may come from the graft donor. Sequencing used PBMCs, mostly from graft donor cells, obtained 360 days after TCRalphabeta/CD19-depleted stem cell transplant. The gene calls are TRBV12-3 or TRBV12-4 and TRBJ1-5, with 10 bases aligning to TRBD1. The CDR3 region has the DNA TGTGCCAGCAGTTTGGGGACAGGGGTAAACAATCAGCCCCAGCATTTT. Translation: CASSLGTGVNNQPQHF.